This note documents a single T cell receptor beta chain sequence. Antigen: not known. This CDR3 contains 15 residues. After removal of 2 bases from V and 4 bases from J, the junction contained 6 bases not matched to a gene. CDR1 and CDR2 from the germline V gene are MGHDK and SYGVNS. This entry is derived from a study of a mutant IDH1 vaccine in newly diagnosed glioma. Study summary: Onset of vaccination occurred 4-6 weeks following radiotherapy alone, or with temozolomide cycles. Those enrolled had earlier been treated with radiotherapy, temozolomide, or both, mostly both. Sex distribution of treated patients was about 62% male and approximately 38% female; mean age was around 40 years.

Time point specified: week 47, end of study. The vaccine gave 300 ug of a 20-mer mutant IDH1 peptide subcutaneously per dose. Each of the donors came in with new WHO grade 3 or 4 astrocytomas that were IDH1-mutant and ATRX-lost. The table came from immunoSEQ multiplex PCR; TCRdb's copy has only in-frame clones and leaves some out. The sample carries about 85,000 clones, roughly 86% recorded once. This chain links TRBV25-1 with TRBJ2-7, with 9 bases lining up with TRBD2. The receptor was derived from a woman in her forties or fifties with glioma. The sample in question was PBMCs, obtained from a glioma patient whose treatment included an IDH1 peptide vaccine. CDR3: CASSESSGRGYEQYF. CDR3 nucleotide sequence: TGTGCCAGCAGTGAAAGTAGCGGGAGAGGGTACGAGCAGTACTTC.